These 12 T cell receptor beta chains originate from one sample sequenced in a study of early T cells in non-severe SARS-CoV-2 infection. Each CDR3 protein gets one entry after TCRdb re-called the 5' RACE reads with MiXCR. This sample has tens of thousands of distinct CDR3 sequences; around 8.9% occur once, and the top ten carry 15% to 20%. What was sequenced was whole blood. The receptor set was obtained from an adult who was a healthcare worker with PCR-confirmed SARS-CoV-2 infection or an uninfected control (not recorded which).

This clonotype was seen ten or more times. The rearrangement links TRBV4-1 to TRBJ2-1; tentative D call: TRBD1 (5 bases). This CDR3 has 15 residues. CDR1 is MGHRA and CDR2 is YSYEKL in the germline V gene. V dropped 0 bases and J dropped 12 bases, with 18 bases sitting between them. The CDR3 coding sequence is TGCGCCAGCAGCCAAGATGGGGCCGCTCCTCGTAGGCAGTTCTTC. Residues: CASSQDGAAPRRQFF.

This clonotype was counted at least ten times. The chain uses TRBV13 and TRBJ2-6; no definite D call. CDR3 size: 15 residues. Germline loops: CDR1 PRHDT, CDR2 FYEKMQ (reference sequence). V was pared by 3 bases and J by 1 base, with 7 bases between. In nucleotides, the CDR3 is TGTGCCAGCAGCTTGTCGAGGTCTGGGGCCAACGTCCTGACTTTC. Amino acids: CASSLSRSGANVLTF.

The chain joins TRBV20-1 to TRBJ1-3; TRBD1 is a possible D gene (5 bases). V was cut by 3 bases and J by 8 bases, with 11 bases left in between. CDR1 and CDR2 from the germline V gene are DFQATT and SNEGSKA (reference sequence). There are 12 residues in the CDR3. The CDR3: CSARDTGDTIYF. The CDR3 DNA reads as TGCAGTGCTAGGGACACGGGGGACACCATATATTTT.

This clonotype was seen a handful of times. J is TRBJ2-1 and V is TRBV20-1; a possible D gene is TRBD1 (7 bases). CDR1 DFQATT and CDR2 SNEGSKA come from the germline V gene (reference sequence). The V end lost 6 bases, the J end lost 8 bases, and 20 bases lay between the germline ends. The CDR3 has 14 residues. CDR3 in amino acids: CSAPGDSTSHEQFF. The CDR3, as DNA: TGCAGTGCCCCGGGGGACAGTACGTCTCATGAGCAGTTCTTC.

The chain has TRBV30 and TRBJ2-4; D gene unclear. V was clipped by 3 bases and J by 0 bases, with 9 bases between them. CDR3 length equals 14 residues. Germline-derived CDR1 and CDR2 are GTSNPN and SVGIG (reference sequence). The CDR3 here is CAWSPDLAKNIQYF. CDR3 DNA sequence: TGTGCCTGGAGCCCTGACCTAGCCAAAAACATTCAGTACTTC.

This clonotype was counted at least ten times. The V gene is TRBV28, the J gene TRBJ2-2; 8 bases match TRBD2. The CDR3 is made up of 15 amino acids. V was pared by 6 bases and J by 3 bases, with 6 bases of the junction left unmatched. Germline CDR1 is MDHEN and CDR2 is SYDVKM. CDR3 in DNA: TGTGCCAGCAGAACGGGGGGGGCGGACACCGGGGAGCTGTTTTTT. Residues: CASRTGGADTGELFF.

The rearrangement uses TRBV7-9 and TRBJ2-1; 7 positions match TRBD2. The CDR3 loop spans 17 amino acids. V gave up 5 bases and J gave up 1 base; unmatched junction bases: 11. CDR1 and CDR2 (germline): SEHNR, FQNEAQ (reference sequence). CDR3 in DNA: TGTGCCAGCAGCCCCTGGCGGACTAGTGGGTCCTACAATGAGCAGTTCTTC. This codes for CASSPWRTSGSYNEQFF.

The chain has TRBV7-9 and TRBJ1-1; the D is unclear. The CDR3 extends over 13 amino acids. CDR1 and CDR2 (germline): SEHNR, FQNEAQ (reference sequence). V was pared by 1 base and J by 4 bases, with 7 bases between. The CDR3 DNA follows: TGTGCCAGCAGCTTAGTGACGGGCACTGAAGCTTTCTTT. Its protein is CASSLVTGTEAFF.

The chain joins TRBV7-9 to TRBJ1-1, with a possible D match to TRBD1 (5 bases). CDR1 is SEHNR, CDR2 FQNEAQ, per germline (reference sequence). This CDR3 spans 14 amino acids. V shed 5 bases and J shed 2 bases, with 12 bases lying between them. The CDR3 coding sequence is TGTGCCAGCAGCCGGGGCAGCCCTAACACTGAAGCTTTCTTT. This gives the protein CASSRGSPNTEAFF.

This chain links TRBV28 with TRBJ2-7, with TRBD1 identical over 8 bases. The CDR3 sequence is 15 residues long. V shed 4 bases, J shed 7 bases, and the junction held 12 bases outside the gene matches. Germline assignment: CDR1 MDHEN and CDR2 SYDVKM. The CDR3, as DNA: TGTGCCAGCAGTTCAGGACAGGGTTTGGGTTTTGAGCAGTACTTC. Its translation: CASSSGQGLGFEQYF. Variable domain in full (rest from reference TRBV28 and TRBJ2-7): DVKVTQSSRYLVKRTGEKVFLECVQDMDHENMFWYRQDPGLGLRLIYFSYDVKMKEKGDIPEGYSVSREKKERFSLILESASTNQTSMYLCASSSGQGLGFEQYFGPGTRLTVT.

This clonotype was found many times. V usage is TRBV20-1 and J usage is TRBJ1-6, with D hard to call. V lost 1 base, J lost 7 bases, and 5 bases lay in between. CDR1 DFQATT and CDR2 SNEGSKA come from the germline V gene (reference sequence). The CDR3 is 12 amino acids. The CDR3 spells CSARGQNSPLHF. The CDR3 region has the DNA TGCAGTGCTAGAGGTCAGAATTCACCCCTCCACTTT.

This clonotype was seen many times. The chain employs TRBV10-3 and TRBJ2-3, with 9 bases that match TRBD1. CDR3 length: 14 residues. The V gene end was trimmed by 6 bases and the J gene end by 5 bases; junction bases not matched to a gene: 6. Germline assignment: CDR1 ENHRY and CDR2 SYGVKD. The CDR3 DNA follows: TGTGCCATCAGCCCGGGACAGGGAAGAGATACGCAGTATTTT. Amino acid sequence: CAISPGQGRDTQYF.